This T cell receptor (beta chain) was sequenced in a study of blood T cell repertoires in COVID-19. Study in general: Samples of COVID-19 (acute and convalescent) were obtained from the United States, Italy and Spain. From T cells, B-cell-depleted T cells, or PBMCs came the material, which was cDNA or gDNA.

V lost 5 bases to trimming and J lost 6 bases, with 12 bases between them. The germline gives CDR1 MNHEY, CDR2 SVGEGT. The CDR3 has 13 residues. Under the authors' procedure: For nucleated cells, counts were estimated from reference gene primer amplification. The repertoire was sequenced with immunoSEQ multiplex PCR; TCRdb's copy has only in-frame clones and lacks some. The V and J calls and clone size were taken over from that table, and D and trimming were inferred from the DNA. The sample carries 20,000 to 25,000 clones, about 83% recorded once. Sequencing used peripheral blood. The TCR was taken from a human donor with active COVID-19. The donor label of this sample is uncertain. V usage is TRBV6-2 or TRBV6-3 and J usage is TRBJ2-3; a possible D gene is TRBD2 (5 bases). CDR3 bases: TGTGCCAGCAGTGACAACCCGGGGGATACGCAGTATTTT. Its translation: CASSDNPGDTQYF.